One sample yielded the 29 T cell receptor beta chains listed below, sequenced in a study of T cells in Graves' hyperthyroidism and ophthalmopathy. What was amplified from RNA transcripts were TCR beta CDR3 regions. HTBI primers were the set used in a first-round RT-PCR of the TCR CDR3. TCRdb re-derived calls from the multiplex PCR reads in MiXCR, one entry per CDR3 protein. The repertoire has around 660,000 distinct CDR3 sequences, 45% of them found once; the top ten carry approximately 7.2%. Material for sequencing was peripheral blood or thyroid tissue (not recorded which). Receptors originate from an adult man with Graves' disease, either hyperthyroidism or ophthalmopathy (not recorded which).

The chain recombines TRBV24-1 with TRBJ2-5; 7 bases line up with TRBD2. This CDR3 is built from 16 residues. Germline V lookup: CDR1 KGHDR, CDR2 SFDVKD. V was clipped by 3 bases and J by 5 bases; unmatched bases: 11. The CDR3 DNA reads TGTGCCACCAGTGATCCTGTCCCGGGGGGTTGGGAGACCCAGTACTTC. The encoded protein is CATSDPVPGGWETQYF.

The chain has TRBV2 and TRBJ1-2; D is unclear. Germline V gives CDR1 SNHLY, CDR2 FYNNEI. The CDR3 extends over 16 amino acids. Trimming stripped 2 bases from V and 3 bases from J, with 16 bases between. The CDR3 DNA reads as TGTGCCAGCAGTGAAAACTGGGTACACGAACACTATGGCTACACCTTC. Encoded protein: CASSENWVHEHYGYTF.

In the case of this clonotype: It may be a read error: a sequence one base away is much more abundant. The chain is built from TRBV7-8 and TRBJ2-7; D not resolved. The V gene's germline CDR1 is SGHVS and CDR2 FQNEAQ. The CDR3 has 13 amino acids. The chain's CDR3 is CASSERSSYEQHF. CDR3 coding DNA: TGTGCCAGCAGCGAAAGATCCTCCTACGAGCAGCACTTC.

This chain joins TRBV6-5 and TRBJ2-5; possible D gene TRBD2, 5 bases. The ends were cut back, 6 bases at V and 4 bases at J, with 12 bases in the middle. There are 13 residues in the CDR3. The germline gives CDR1 MNHEY, CDR2 SVGAGI. CDR3 DNA: TGTGCCAGCAGAAGAGAGGGTGGAGAGACCCAGTACTTC. As protein: CASRREGGETQYF.

This clonotype was picked up many times. The V gene is TRBV10-3, the J gene TRBJ1-1, with TRBD1 matching 9 bases. CDR1 is ENHRY and CDR2 is SYGVKD in the germline V gene. The CDR3 has 14 residues. V was pared by 4 bases and J by 5 bases, with 5 bases of the junction left unmatched. The DNA of the CDR3 is TGTGCCATCAGTGTGGGGACAGGGAGGACTGAAGCTTTCTTT. The encoded protein is CAISVGTGRTEAFF.

As regards this clonotype: The junction does not match germline at one end; this may be a read error. The V call is TRBV2, the J call TRBJ2-2; TRBD2 matches 14 bases. Germline V gives CDR1 SNHLY, CDR2 FYNNEI. CDR3 length: 17 residues. The CDR3 is CASMTGLAGAGAGEPFF. CDR3 bases: TGTGCCAGCATGACGGGACTAGCGGGGGCCGGTGCCGGGGAGCCGTTTTTT.

The chain couples TRBV7-9 to TRBJ2-7; the match to TRBD2 covers 8 bases. The V segment lost 5 bases and the J segment 3 bases; nucleotides outside the gene matches: 9. This CDR3 contains 15 residues. CDR1 SEHNR and CDR2 FQNEAQ come from the germline V gene (reference sequence). CDR3 DNA sequence: TGTGCCAGCAGCCTAGGGGTAGCGGGAAACTACGAGCAGTACTTC. It is translated as CASSLGVAGNYEQYF.

Details on this clonotype: A read error may produce the germline difference seen at one junction end. The V gene is TRBV25-1, the J gene TRBJ1-3; TRBD1 agrees at 7 bases. The CDR3 runs 16 residues. Germline V lookup: CDR1 MGHDK, CDR2 SYGVNS. The CDR3, as DNA: TGCGCCAGCAGCCGGGAAGTACAGGGGAACGGAAACACCATATATTTT. Amino acids: CASSREVQGNGNTIYF.

In its sample, this clonotype was seen many times. This chain uses TRBV6-5 with TRBJ1-6; 7 nucleotides line up with TRBD1. Trimming cost V 4 bases and J 10 bases; bases outside gene matches: 10. CDR3 length: 15 residues. Germline loops: CDR1 MNHEY, CDR2 SVGAGI. Here the CDR3 reads CASSLRRQGQSPLHF. The DNA for the CDR3 is TGTGCCAGCAGTTTACGGAGACAGGGCCAATCACCCCTCCACTTT.

The rearrangement uses TRBV7-2 and TRBJ2-7; D might be TRBD1 or TRBD2, each matching 5 bases. Looked up from germline, CDR1 is SGHTA and CDR2 is FQGNSA. The CDR3 length is 13 residues. Trimming took off 5 bases at V and 3 bases at J, with 11 bases between the two ends. The CDR3 reads CASSRDPIYEQYF. CDR3 coding DNA: TGTGCCAGCAGCCGGGACCCCATCTACGAGCAGTACTTC.

The table lists this clonotype with many counts. V gene TRBV20-1 combines with J gene TRBJ1-4; 8 bases are a match to TRBD1. Germline lookup yields CDR1 DFQATT and CDR2 SNEGSKA (reference sequence). The CDR3 loop spans 13 amino acids. With V trimmed by 4 bases and J by 8 bases, 6 bases remained unmatched. This CDR3 is CSATDRAREKLFF. In nucleotides, the CDR3 is TGCAGTGCTACGGACAGGGCACGAGAAAAACTGTTTTTT.

About this clonotype: This could be a read error, since a much larger clone is one nucleotide away. The chain couples TRBV6-1 to TRBJ2-2, with TRBD2 matching 8 bases. The CDR3 is 14 amino acids. From germline, CDR1 is MNHNS and CDR2 SASEGT. V was pared by 6 bases and J by 9 bases, with 9 bases of the junction left unmatched. The CDR3 loop reads CASSAGGLHRELFF. The CDR3 region has the DNA TGTGCCAGCAGCGCGGGGGGACTCCACCGGGAGCTGTTTTTT.

A single count supports this clonotype. Given a much more abundant clone one base away, this may be a read error. This chain connects TRBV7-3 to TRBJ1-1; D uncertain. The CDR3 totals 13 residues. Trimming shortened V by 4 bases and J by 11 bases, and 17 bases separated the two germline ends. Germline V CDR1 and CDR2: SGHTA, FQGTGA. The CDR3 DNA sequence: TGTGCCAGCAGCTCCCTGGAGGGTAGCGAGGCTTTCTTT. This codes for CASSSLEGSEAFF.

This clonotype has more than one count but fewer than ten. The chain recombines TRBV5-1 with TRBJ1-6; 9 bases align to TRBD1. V lost 4 bases and J lost 4; bases outside the gene matches: 6. Per germline, CDR1 SGHRS and CDR2 YFSETQ. The CDR3 length is 16 residues. CDR3 region: CASSIGQGNYNSPLHF. The CDR3 DNA sequence: TGCGCCAGCAGCATCGGACAGGGGAATTATAATTCACCCCTCCACTTT.

The chain links TRBV7-3 to TRBJ2-5; D gene uncertain. The CDR3 runs to 13 residues. Germline lookup yields CDR1 SGHTA and CDR2 FQGTGA. V was clipped by 6 bases and J by 3 bases, with 11 bases between them. The CDR3 here is CASSPGRKETQYF. DNA of the CDR3: TGTGCCAGCAGTCCCGGCAGGAAAGAGACCCAGTACTTC.

In regard to this clonotype: A read error may produce the germline difference seen at one junction end. This sequence joins TRBV25-1 and TRBJ1-2, with a possible D match to TRBD1 (6 bases). The CDR3 covers 15 residues. Looked up from germline, CDR1 is MGHDK and CDR2 is SYGVNS. This CDR3 is CASSLETGLSYGYTF. The CDR3 DNA is TGCGCCAGCAGCTTGGAGACAGGCCTGAGCTATGGCTACACCTTC.

This clonotype occurred a few times. This sequence may be a read error, since a much larger clone differs from it by one base. It is likely a read error, because the conserved phenylalanine at the end of the CDR3 is missing. The rearrangement links TRBV25-1 to TRBJ1-1; 8 bases line up with TRBD1. The germline V gene has CDR1 MGHDK and CDR2 SYGVNS. The CDR3 consists of 15 residues. V was clipped by 3 bases and J by 1 base; unmatched bases: 4. This chain's CDR3 is CASSDPGTGNTEAFL. The CDR3 coding sequence is TGTGCCAGCAGTGACCCTGGGACAGGGAACACTGAAGCTTTCCTT.

This clonotype was counted a single time. V and J are TRBV11-2 and TRBJ1-2; D is unclear. V lost 6 bases, J lost 5 bases, and 19 bases lay in between. Per germline, CDR1 SGHAT and CDR2 FQNNGV. This CDR3 is built from 15 residues. The chain's CDR3 is CASSEFVGARYGYTF. In DNA form, the CDR3 reads TGTGCCAGCAGTGAATTCGTTGGAGCAAGATATGGCTACACCTTC.

V is TRBV25-1 and J is TRBJ1-2; D unresolved. The V gene's germline CDR1 is MGHDK and CDR2 SYGVNS. CDR3 length: 15 amino acids. V lost 5 bases and J lost 8, with 21 bases in between. The DNA for the CDR3 is TGTGCCAGCAGTCCCGGCGACGGGTTTTTGTACGGCTACACCTTC. Protein sequence: CASSPGDGFLYGYTF.

This clonotype was counted only a few times. This rearrangement joins TRBV7-9 to TRBJ1-4; D unclear. Trimming removed 6 bases from V and 6 bases from J, with 20 bases in between. The germline V gene has CDR1 SEHNR and CDR2 FQNEAQ (reference sequence). This CDR3 is built from 16 residues. The CDR3 loop reads CASRDGRMATDEKLFF. The CDR3, as DNA: TGTGCCAGCAGGGACGGTCGGATGGCAACCGATGAAAAACTGTTTTTT.

V and J are TRBV24-1 and TRBJ2-5; possibly TRBD2 for D (5 bases). V was cut by 4 bases and J by 5 bases, with 16 bases left in between. The CDR3 contains 15 residues. Germline-derived CDR1 and CDR2 are KGHDR and SFDVKD. DNA for the CDR3: TGTGCCACCAGTGACCCGGGAATGGATTCGGAGACCCAGTACTTC. It translates to CATSDPGMDSETQYF.

About this clonotype itself: Given a much more abundant clone one base away, this may be a read error. The J gene is TRBJ1-3, the V gene TRBV5-1, with D hard to call. The CDR3 loop spans 17 amino acids. Germline V gives CDR1 SGHRS, CDR2 YFSETQ. The CDR3 DNA reads as TGCGCCTGCAGCTTGGCCGGAAGGACTACCTCTGGAAACACCATATATTTT. This gives the protein CACSLAGRTTSGNTIYF. The full variable domain, rest sourced from reference TRBV5-1 and TRBJ1-3, is KAGVTQTPRYLIKTRGQQVTLSCSPISGHRSVSWYQQTPGQGLQFLFEYFSETQRNKGNFPGRFSGRQFSNSRSEMNVSTLELGDSALYLCACSLAGRTTSGNTIYFGEGSWLTVV.

About this clonotype itself: At one end, the junction sequence differs from germline, possibly due to a read error. The chain links TRBV7-2 to TRBJ1-4; the D is unclear. Germline values: CDR1 SGHTA, CDR2 FQGNSA. CDR3 length: 15 residues. The CDR3 DNA is TGTGCCAGCAGCTGGGTCCCGGGGTCCAATGAAAAACCGTTTTTT. It encodes CASSWVPGSNEKPFF.

The chain combines TRBV19 with TRBJ1-2, with a weak D call TRBD1 (6 bases). V shed 10 bases and J shed 6 bases, with 18 bases lying between them. CDR3 length: 13 residues. CDR1 and CDR2 from the germline V gene are LNHDA and SQIVND (reference sequence). CDR3 nucleotide sequence: TGTGCCACGGGCATACAGGGCAGCGATGGCTACACCTTC. Translated, it gives CATGIQGSDGYTF.

About this clonotype: A junction end diverges from the germline sequence, so it may reflect a read error. The V gene is TRBV7-8, the J gene TRBJ1-2, with 7 bases that match TRBD1. Germline values: CDR1 SGHVS, CDR2 FQNEAQ. There are 15 residues in the CDR3. The CDR3 bases are TGCGCCAGCAGCCAGGAGACAGGGCCCCACTATGGCTACACCTTC. Translation: CASSQETGPHYGYTF.

The V and J genes are TRBV20-1 and TRBJ1-2, with a tentative D call TRBD1 (6 bases). The CDR3 is made up of 15 amino acids. V lost 1 base and J 4 bases, leaving 16 bases between the germline ends. CDR1 is DFQATT and CDR2 is SNEGSKA in the germline V gene (reference sequence). CDR3 region: CSARVPTSGAYGYTF. CDR3 coding DNA: TGCAGTGCTAGAGTCCCAACTTCAGGGGCCTATGGCTACACCTTC.

Ten or more counts support this clonotype. V is TRBV10-3 and J is TRBJ1-5; D call uncertain. V lost 6 bases and J lost 3, with 9 bases in between. Germline assignment: CDR1 ENHRY and CDR2 SYGVKD. CDR3 length: 13 residues. Here the CDR3 reads CAISMADNQPQHF. The CDR3 DNA reads TGTGCCATCAGCATGGCAGACAATCAGCCCCAGCATTTT.

This clonotype was counted only a few times. The junction departs from germline at one end; a sequencing error may be responsible. The CDR3 loop reads CASSYGQGRYEQYF. CDR3 nucleotides: TGTGCCAGCAGTTACGGACAGGGAAGGTACGAGCAGTACTTC. V usage is TRBV10-3 and J usage is TRBJ2-7; TRBD1 matches 8 bases. Germline values: CDR1 ENHRY, CDR2 SYGVKD. This CDR3 contains 14 residues.

This chain joins TRBV2 and TRBJ1-2; a weak D match, TRBD1 (5 bases). Germline CDR1 and CDR2: SNHLY and FYNNEI. The V end lost 2 bases, the J end lost 0 bases, and 16 bases lay between the germline ends. There are 17 residues in the CDR3. The CDR3 region is CASSEYRGAGANYGYTF. CDR3 DNA sequence: TGTGCCAGCAGTGAATATAGAGGGGCCGGAGCTAACTATGGCTACACCTTC.